These 14 T cell receptor beta chains were all obtained from the same sample, sequenced in a study of blood T cell repertoires in COVID-19. Clones were sequenced by immunoSEQ multiplex PCR, and TCRdb holds only the in-frame ones, with some missing. The sample shows about 82,000 clones, roughly 78% of them seen only once. The sequenced sample consisted of peripheral blood. These receptors originate from a man aged 60 to 69 with COVID-19, enrolled during active disease.

The V and J genes are TRBV6-1 and TRBJ2-1; 10 bases align to TRBD2. The CDR3 has 16 amino acids. Germline CDR1 is MNHNS and CDR2 is SASEGT. V shed 3 bases, J shed 3 bases, and the junction held 5 bases outside the gene matches. In DNA form, the CDR3 reads TGTGCCAGCAGTGACAACCTAGCGGGGGTCTACAATGAGCAGTTCTTC. Protein sequence: CASSDNLAGVYNEQFF.

The chain carries TRBV13 and TRBJ1-1; no clear D gene. The CDR3 is made up of 13 amino acids. Trimming cost V 2 bases and J 1 base, with 5 bases left between them. CDR1 PRHDT and CDR2 FYEKMQ come from the germline V gene (reference sequence). In DNA form, the CDR3 reads TGTGCCAGCAGCTTACACGGGAACACTGAAGCTTTCTTT. Its translation: CASSLHGNTEAFF.

The chain joins TRBV9 to TRBJ2-5; 11 positions agree with TRBD2. This CDR3 region has 15 residues. The V and J ends lost 3 bases and 5 bases, in that order; junction bases with no gene match: 6. The germline V gene encodes CDR1 SGDLS and CDR2 YYNGEE. CDR3 nucleotide sequence: TGTGCCAGCAGCGGTAGCGGGGGGGCGTTCGAGACCCAGTACTTC. It specifies CASSGSGGAFETQYF.

V gene TRBV6-6 combines with J gene TRBJ1-5, with no clear D. Trimming took 2 bases from V and 4 from J, leaving 9 bases between them. Per the germline V gene, CDR1 is MNHNY and CDR2 is SVGAGI (reference sequence). The CDR3 sequence is 14 residues long. CDR3 sequence: CASSYPGLNQPQHF. CDR3 nucleotides: TGTGCCAGCAGTTACCCGGGTCTTAATCAGCCCCAGCATTTT.

This chain uses TRBV15 with TRBJ1-1; TRBD1 aligns across 8 bases. J was trimmed by 5 bases and V by 4 bases; bases with no gene match: 12. Germline CDR1 is LNHNV and CDR2 is YYDKDF (reference sequence). The CDR3 extends over 16 amino acids. DNA of the CDR3: TGTGCCACCAGCAAAGGACAGGGTCCCACTTGGACTGAAGCTTTCTTT. Its translation is CATSKGQGPTWTEAFF. The variable domain in full, with the rest retrieved from reference TRBV15 and TRBJ1-1, is DAMVIQNPRYQVTQFGKPVTLSCSQTLNHNVMYWYQQKSSQAPKLLFHYYDKDFNNEADTPDNFQSRRPNTSFCFLDIRSPGLGDTAMYLCATSKGQGPTWTEAFFGQGTRLTVV.

V and J are TRBV19 and TRBJ1-5; maybe TRBD1 (5 bases). Trimming stripped 6 bases from V and 1 base from J, with 16 bases between. This CDR3 has 16 residues. The V gene's germline CDR1 is LNHDA and CDR2 SQIVND (reference sequence). CDR3 sequence: CASRLCGARSNQPQHF. The CDR3 DNA reads TGTGCCAGTAGGCTTTGCGGGGCTAGGAGCAATCAGCCCCAGCATTTT.

The chain carries TRBV7-2 and TRBJ2-3, with TRBD2 identical over 12 bases. CDR3 size: 15 residues. The V and J ends lost 5 bases and 6 bases, in that order; junction bases with no gene match: 6. Germline loops: CDR1 SGHTA, CDR2 FQGNSA. CDR3 amino acids: CASSPRLAGADTQYF. The CDR3, as DNA: TGTGCCAGCAGCCCCCGACTAGCGGGAGCTGATACGCAGTATTTT.

This sequence joins TRBV2 and TRBJ2-5; 8 bases agree with TRBD1. The CDR3 is 11 amino acids. V dropped 8 bases and J dropped 6; count of bases not matched to a gene: 2. Germline assignment: CDR1 SNHLY and CDR2 FYNNEI. The CDR3 spells CASGQGKTQYF. CDR3 coding DNA: TGTGCCAGCGGACAGGGAAAGACCCAGTACTTC.

This clone was recorded many times. The chain is built from TRBV6-5 and TRBJ2-2, with 9 nucleotides matching TRBD1. Looked up from germline, CDR1 is MNHEY and CDR2 is SVGAGI. Trimming at V came to 6 bases and at J to 6 bases, leaving 5 bases not matched to a gene. The CDR3 spans 14 residues. The CDR3 nucleotides are TGTGCCAGCAGGGGACAGGGCGCGGCCGGGGAGCTGTTTTTT. Encoded protein: CASRGQGAAGELFF.

V usage is TRBV7-6 and J usage is TRBJ2-7; possible D gene TRBD1, 6 bases. Deletions cut 1 base from V and 1 base from J, with 20 bases between. The length of the CDR3 is 18 residues. Germline CDR1 SGHVS, CDR2 FNYEAQ. CDR3 nucleotides: TGTGCCAGCAGCTTAGAAGGGGGTGACAGGAGCTCATCCTACGAGCAGTACTTC. It codes for CASSLEGGDRSSSYEQYF.

The gene calls are TRBV5-5 and TRBJ2-7; TRBD2 matches 8 bases. In germline, CDR1 is SGHKS, CDR2 YYEKEE (reference sequence). This CDR3 has 14 residues. With 3 bases clipped from V and 4 bases from J, the junction kept 6 bases outside the gene matches. CDR3 sequence (DNA): TGTGCCAGCAGCTGGGGAGCGGGGGAGTACGAGCAGTACTTC. Its translation is CASSWGAGEYEQYF.

The chain employs TRBV9 and TRBJ2-5; TRBD1 agrees at 9 bases. CDR3 length equals 13 residues. V shed 3 bases and J 5 bases; nucleotides not matched to a gene: 2. Germline lookup yields CDR1 SGDLS and CDR2 YYNGEE. The CDR3 bases are TGTGCCAGCAGCGAACAGGGGGCCGAGACCCAGTACTTC. Residues: CASSEQGAETQYF.

This clone was seen more than once but under ten times. The chain joins TRBV7-8 to TRBJ2-4, with unresolved D. The CDR3 runs 16 residues. The V gene lost 1 base and the J gene lost 0 bases, with 10 bases spanning the gap. The V gene's germline CDR1 is SGHVS and CDR2 FQNEAQ. CDR3 region: CASSLGRGLAKNIQYF. CDR3 coding DNA: TGTGCCAGCAGCTTAGGCCGAGGTTTAGCCAAAAACATTCAGTACTTC.

The J gene is TRBJ1-2, the V gene TRBV29-1; no clear D. CDR1 is SQVTM, CDR2 ANQGSEA, per germline. The CDR3 has 12 amino acids. The V gene lost 4 bases and the J gene lost 7 bases, with 13 bases spanning the gap. The CDR3 reads CSVGGQAGGYTF. CDR3 coding DNA: TGCAGCGTTGGCGGGCAGGCCGGTGGCTACACCTTC.